The 11 T cell receptor beta chains below come from one sample, sequenced in a study of tumor-infiltrating lymphocytes in primary liver carcinoma. Co-extraction of RNA and DNA was performed on about 18-33 mg of unsorted bulk tissue. The researchers produced TCR beta cDNA from 450 to 600 ng total RNA with a constant-region primer. For TCR beta, libraries were produced by three nested multiplex PCR rounds using slightly modified ARM-PCR. For around 11 cycles apiece, the opening two PCR rounds ran with TRBV1-TRBV30 forward primers and a C-beta reverse primer. Each CDR3 protein is one row after TCRdb ran MiXCR on the multiplex PCR reads. The sample shows 60,000 to 90,000 distinct CDR3 sequences, nearly 70% of them seen only once. The specimen was liver tumor tissue from sampling region 4. The sample's subset: tumor region T4, right-lateral pole. Source of these receptors: a man aged 35 to 55 with primary liver carcinoma and hepatitis B virus infection.

A few counts support this clonotype. J is TRBJ2-7 and V is TRBV29-1; 10 nucleotides match TRBD1. CDR3 size: 14 residues. Germline trimming cut 6 bases from V and 9 bases from J; bases unmatched to any gene: 14. Germline V CDR1 and CDR2: SQVTM, ANQGSEA. CDR3 protein: CSVARQGATYGQYF. DNA for the CDR3: TGCAGCGTAGCCAGACAGGGGGCAACTTATGGGCAGTACTTC.

This clonotype was seen only once. V gene TRBV24-1 combines with J gene TRBJ1-5; weak D call: TRBD1 (6 bases). The V and J ends lost 9 bases and 0 bases respectively, with 11 bases between them. The CDR3 is 14 residues long. CDR1 and CDR2 from the germline V gene are KGHDR and SFDVKD. CDR3 coding DNA: TGTGCCACCCGGGACATGTATAGCAATCAGCCCCAGCATTTT. It encodes CATRDMYSNQPQHF.

Remarks on this clonotype: The CDR3 does not close with the conserved phenylalanine or tryptophan, likely indicating a read error. It is unclear where the CDR3 begins or ends on the DNA, so no DNA is shown, and the CDR3 is as TCRdb lists it. The CDR3: CACSLGLSGELSC. This rearrangement joins TRBV11-1 to TRBJ2-2; the table assigns TRBD2, which was not confirmed against the DNA. The CDR3 length equals 13 residues, ends included. CDR1 is SGHAT and CDR2 is FQDESV in the germline V gene (reference sequence).

V gene TRBV11-2 combines with J gene TRBJ2-1, with D possibly TRBD2 on 6 matching bases. The V gene's germline CDR1 is SGHAT and CDR2 FQNNGV. With 6 bases removed from V and 7 bases from J, the gap between germline ends came to 13 bases. This CDR3 is built from 13 residues. CDR3 coding DNA: TGTGCCAGCAGTTCAGCGGGCCGGAATGAGCAGTTCTTC. This translates into CASSSAGRNEQFF.

In regard to this clonotype: A much larger clone is a single base away; this may be a read error. The V gene is TRBV14, the J gene TRBJ2-7; D is unclear. Germline CDR1 and CDR2: SGHDN and FVKESK. This CDR3 has 15 amino acids. The CDR3 DNA reads TGTGCCAGCAGTCCTGATGCGGCTCAATCCTACGAGCACTACTTC. Translated, it gives CASSPDAAQSYEHYF.

A note on this clonotype: Since a much larger clone is just one base distant, this may be a read error. The rearrangement links TRBV5-5 to TRBJ2-3; TRBD2 might be the D (6 bases). V shed 4 bases and J shed 0 bases, with 15 bases lying between them. The CDR3 is 16 residues long. CDR1 and CDR2 (germline): SGHKS, YYEKEE (reference sequence). In nucleotides, the CDR3 is TGTGCCAGCAGCCACGCGGGACGAGTGAGCACAGATACGCAGTATTTT. Its protein product is CASSHAGRVSTDTQYF.

To note about this clonotype: Since a much larger clone is just one base distant, this may be a read error. The gene calls are TRBV2 and TRBJ1-2, with TRBD1 matching 7 bases. The V gene's germline CDR1 is SNHLY and CDR2 FYNNEI. The CDR3 runs to 15 residues. The CDR3 region is CTSSEPREGAYGYTF. CDR3 sequence (DNA): TGTACCAGCAGCGAGCCCCGGGAGGGGGCTTATGGCTACACCTTC. Drawing the rest from reference TRBV2 and TRBJ1-2, the complete variable domain is EPEVTQTPSHQVTQMGQEVILRCVPISNHLYFYWYRQILGQKVEFLVSFYNNEISEKSEIFDDQFSVERPDGSNFTLKIRSTKLEDSAMYFCTSSEPREGAYGYTFGSGTRLTVV.

As concerns this clonotype: Being one base from a much bigger clone, this may be a read error. The rearrangement uses TRBV30 and TRBJ1-2; D is unresolved. The germline gives CDR1 GTSNPN, CDR2 SVGIG (reference sequence). CDR3 length equals 14 residues. CDR3 loop: CAWSTGIPNYDYTF. The CDR3 bases are TGTGCCTGGAGTACCGGGATCCCTAACTATGACTACACCTTC. Based on the CDR3 plus reference TRBV30 and TRBJ1-2, the full variable domain is SQTIHQWPATLVQPVGSPLSLECTVEGTSNPNLYWYRQAAGRGLQLLFYSVGIGQISSEVPQNLSASRPQDRQFILSSKKLLLSDSGFYLCAWSTGIPNYDYTFGSGTRLTVV.

J is TRBJ1-4 and V is TRBV10-3; 9 bases fit TRBD1. There are 18 residues in the CDR3. Per the germline V gene, CDR1 is ENHRY and CDR2 is SYGVKD. The CDR3 DNA reads TGTGCTGTCAGTGCGTCGGTCCCGGGACAGGGCTTGAACGAAAAACTGTTTTTT. Encoded protein: CAVSASVPGQGLNEKLFF.

In the case of this clonotype: A read error may account for a junction end that differs from germline. This rearrangement joins TRBV4-1 to TRBJ2-3; D perhaps matches TRBD2 (5 bases). This CDR3 comprises 15 residues. Germline CDR1 and CDR2: MGHRA and YSYEKL. The DNA of the CDR3 is TGCACCAGCAGCCAAGAGCGTAGCGACACAGATACGCAGTATTTT. Protein product: CTSSQERSDTDTQYF.

CDR3 DNA: TGCATTGTTGATGGGGGGGCTAGCGGGAGGTACAATGAGCAGTTCTTC. Its protein is CIVDGGASGRYNEQFF. The chain combines TRBV29-1 with TRBJ2-1; 11 positions match TRBD2. The CDR3 is 16 amino acids. Germline CDR1 is SQVTM and CDR2 is ANQGSEA.